This TCR beta chain was found in a study of T cells in localized non-small cell lung cancer. Germline V gives CDR1 GTSNPN, CDR2 SVGIG (reference sequence). This CDR3 spans 15 amino acids. Deletions cut 0 bases from V and 4 bases from J, with 15 bases between. The protocol was immunoSEQ multiplex PCR, while the TCRdb copy is restricted to in-frame clones and leaves out a portion. The table has under 70,000 clones, approximately 90% seen once; the top ten hold approximately 5.6%. General observations from the study: Appearance in adjacent lung was seen for a median roughly 56 of the top 100 tumor clones. Only one tumor region was sequenced, so heterogeneity remains possible.

In regard to this clone: Its specificity is not known.

This rearrangement joins TRBV30 to TRBJ1-2, with a weak D call TRBD1 (5 bases). This TCR was recovered from a woman aged 35 to 70 with stage I lung adenocarcinoma. This material consisted of peripheral blood, taken before any cancer treatment. CDR3 sequence: CAWSVRDRVPYGYTF. The CDR3 region has the DNA TGTGCCTGGAGTGTACGGGACCGGGTTCCCTATGGCTACACCTTC.